The next 11 T cell receptor beta chains were all read from a single sample in a study of blood T cell repertoires in COVID-19. The data were produced by immunoSEQ multiplex PCR, yet TCRdb's version contains in-frame clones alone and is incomplete. The table lists 300,000 to 350,000 clones, 88% of them singletons. The specimen was peripheral blood. These receptors all stem from a woman in her twenties or thirties with COVID-19, enrolled during active disease.

CDR3 region: CASSLGLGGQSGQFF. The CDR3, as DNA: TGTGCCAGCAGCCTTGGACTAGGGGGGCAGAGTGGGCAGTTCTTC. V is TRBV9 and J is TRBJ2-1; the D gene is possibly TRBD2 (7 bases). The CDR3 runs to 15 residues. Trimming stripped 4 bases from V and 12 bases from J, with 23 bases between. Germline values: CDR1 SGDLS, CDR2 YYNGEE.

The chain carries TRBV27 and TRBJ1-2, with 8 positions matching TRBD1. Germline loops: CDR1 MNHEY, CDR2 SMNVEV (reference sequence). The CDR3 runs to 14 residues. The V segment lost 2 bases and the J segment 6 bases; nucleotides outside the gene matches: 5. This CDR3 is CASSLGRQGHGYTF. CDR3 in DNA: TGTGCCAGCAGTTTAGGGAGACAGGGGCATGGCTACACCTTC.

The V and J genes are TRBV6-5 and TRBJ1-3; a possible D gene is TRBD1 (6 bases). The CDR3 consists of 15 residues. Trimming shortened V by 2 bases and J by 0 bases, and 8 bases separated the two germline ends. CDR1 and CDR2 (germline): MNHEY, SVGAGI. CDR3 in amino acids: CASSYGTSSGNTIYF. DNA of the CDR3: TGTGCCAGCAGTTACGGGACAAGCTCTGGAAACACCATATATTTT.

The chain is built from TRBV7-9 and TRBJ1-6; 8 bases fit TRBD1. The germline gives CDR1 SEHNR, CDR2 FQNEAQ (reference sequence). V shed 3 bases, J shed 9 bases, and the junction held 4 bases outside the gene matches. The CDR3 length is 14 residues. For the CDR3, the DNA is TGTGCCAGCAGCTTTGGACAGGGTAGTTCACCCCTCCACTTT. Protein product: CASSFGQGSSPLHF.

The rearrangement uses TRBV6-5 and TRBJ1-1, with D possibly being TRBD1 (6 bases). The CDR3 consists of 15 residues. Germline V gene lookup returns CDR1 MNHEY and CDR2 SVGAGI. V lost 2 bases and J 1 base, leaving 11 bases between the germline ends. CDR3 nucleotides: TGTGCCAGCAGTTACACCCCGGACAGGAACACTGAAGCTTTCTTT. Residues: CASSYTPDRNTEAFF.

V is TRBV2 and J is TRBJ1-5, with D maybe TRBD1 (5 bases). The CDR3 sequence is 15 residues long. CDR1 SNHLY and CDR2 FYNNEI come from the germline V gene. Trimming stripped 6 bases from V and 0 bases from J, with 12 bases between. In nucleotides, the CDR3 is TGTGCCAGCAGGCTAGACAGTTTTAGCAATCAGCCCCAGCATTTT. It yields the protein CASRLDSFSNQPQHF.

The chain recombines TRBV2 with TRBJ1-2; D is perhaps TRBD1 (5 bases). CDR1 is SNHLY, CDR2 FYNNEI, per germline. Trimming cost V 7 bases and J 5 bases, with 23 bases left between them. This CDR3 region has 16 residues. The CDR3 is CASTKTPQPRGYGYTF. As DNA, the CDR3 is TGTGCCAGCACCAAAACTCCGCAGCCTCGGGGGTATGGCTACACCTTC.

V is TRBV2 and J is TRBJ1-1; weak D call: TRBD1 (5 bases). There are 12 residues in the CDR3. V shed 8 bases and J shed 5 bases, with 12 bases lying between them. Germline loops: CDR1 SNHLY, CDR2 FYNNEI. The CDR3 protein is CASLPGETEAFF. In DNA form, the CDR3 reads TGTGCCAGCCTACCGGGGGAAACTGAAGCTTTCTTT.

V gene TRBV6-6 combines with J gene TRBJ2-1; 9 bases align to TRBD2. Germline lookup yields CDR1 MNHNY and CDR2 SVGAGI (reference sequence). V dropped 7 bases and J dropped 2; count of bases not matched to a gene: 3. CDR3 length: 14 amino acids. CDR3 protein: CASTRGGTYNEQFF. Here the CDR3 DNA reads TGTGCCAGCACGCGGGGGGGTACCTACAATGAGCAGTTCTTC.

This clone was recorded only once. The chain joins TRBV4-1 to TRBJ2-3, with TRBD2 matching over 12 bases. The CDR3 covers 17 residues. CDR1 is MGHRA and CDR2 is YSYEKL in the germline V gene. Trimming took 0 bases from V and 5 from J; bases not matched to a gene: 6. In DNA form, the CDR3 reads TGCGCCAGCAGCCAAGACGGACTAGCGGGGATTAGAGATACGCAGTATTTT. Its protein is CASSQDGLAGIRDTQYF.

This rearrangement joins TRBV29-1 to TRBJ1-1; TRBD1 matches at 7 bases. The J segment lost 1 base and the V segment lost 3 bases, leaving 11 bases of the junction unmatched. The CDR3 runs 16 residues. The germline V gene has CDR1 SQVTM and CDR2 ANQGSEA. The CDR3 reads CSVEPLRGLRNTEAFF. The CDR3 DNA sequence: TGCAGCGTTGAGCCACTTAGGGGGCTACGGAACACTGAAGCTTTCTTT.